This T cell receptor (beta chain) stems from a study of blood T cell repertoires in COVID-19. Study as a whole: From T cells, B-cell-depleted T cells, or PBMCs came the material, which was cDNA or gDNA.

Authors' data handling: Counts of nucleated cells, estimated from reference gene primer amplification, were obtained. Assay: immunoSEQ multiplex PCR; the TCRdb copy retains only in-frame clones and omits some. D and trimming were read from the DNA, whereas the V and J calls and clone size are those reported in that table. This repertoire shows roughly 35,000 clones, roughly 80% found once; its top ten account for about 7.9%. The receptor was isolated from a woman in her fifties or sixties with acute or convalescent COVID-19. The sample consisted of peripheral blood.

DNA for the CDR3: TGTGCCAGCAGTTTATCGCGCCCCAAAGAAGAAAAACTGTTTTTT. Amino acid sequence: CASSLSRPKEEKLFF. The chain combines TRBV6-2 or TRBV6-3 with TRBJ1-4; D unclear. Looked up from germline, CDR1 is MNHEY and CDR2 is SVGEGT. V lost 4 bases and J 8 bases, leaving 17 bases between the germline ends. The CDR3 is 15 residues long.